This T cell receptor (beta chain) was retrieved from a study of blood T cells in healthy people across ages. This clonotype was seen repeatedly, ten times or more. V lost 4 bases and J 1 base, leaving 12 bases between the germline ends. Germline V lookup: CDR1 MNHEY, CDR2 SVGAGI. This CDR3 comprises 15 residues. Then a second PCR, running roughly 7 to 11 cycles, was carried out with a sample-barcoded 5' primer and a J-beta primer mix. TCRdb ran MiXCR on the 5' RACE reads and lists one entry per CDR3 protein. The data contain some 900,000 distinct CDR3 sequences, 29% of them singletons. This clonotype was sampled from a woman older than 75 in good health. The chain combines TRBV6-5 with TRBJ2-3; no clear D gene. Sequences were obtained from blood. The CDR3 here is CASSWAVGRTDTQYF. The CDR3 DNA reads TGTGCCAGCAGTTGGGCAGTCGGGCGCACAGATACGCAGTATTTT.